This TCR beta chain was profiled in a study of blood T cells in healthy people across ages. The authors ran a second PCR of roughly 7 to 11 cycles using a sample-barcoded 5' primer and a J-beta primer mix. TCRdb re-analysed the 5' RACE reads in MiXCR, keeping a single row per CDR3 protein. The sample consists of hundreds of thousands of distinct CDR3 sequences, 25% of them appearing once. This clonotype was counted between two and nine times. Germline loops: CDR1 MNHEY, CDR2 SVGAGI. V was trimmed by 0 bases and J by 7 bases, leaving 9 bases between them. The CDR3 covers 13 residues. These same data were also listed under a study on T cells of mothers and their children. That source reports: Every mother produced more than 8.5 million TCR beta CDR3 reads, whereas every child provided 3 million to 3.5 million. Thymic selection molds TCR recombination products alike in related and unrelated pairs. Related mother-child pairs showed slightly higher but non-significant overlap than unrelated pairs. None of the identified T cell clones proved to be persistent microchimeric clones.

The TCR sequence derives from a boy younger than 18 in good health. Sequencing input: blood. This chain links TRBV6-5 with TRBJ1-2; tentative D call: TRBD1 (6 bases). The CDR3 reads CASSYSGQVGYTF. CDR3 nucleotide sequence: TGTGCCAGCAGTTACTCGGGACAAGTTGGCTACACCTTC.